This TCR beta chain was identified during a study of T cell repertoires in cytomegalovirus infection. Looking at the study overall: Well-studied HLA-B-restricted CMV epitopes were used in the study alongside recently identified HLA-C-restricted ones. Public signatures in TCR beta pointed to CMV infection and matching HLA type. Findings of the study overall: The ex vivo response showed dominance by HLA-C-restricted CMV-specific TCR beta clonotypes. Pooled public TCR beta family frequency picked out CMV carriers with the relevant HLA.

Details on this clonotype: Its antigen remains unknown.

V shed 2 bases, J shed 0 bases, and the junction held 4 bases outside the gene matches. The CDR3 totals 16 residues. The V gene's germline CDR1 is LNHNV and CDR2 YYDKDF (reference sequence). TCRdb reanalysed the reads using MiXCR and keeps one entry per CDR3 protein. Among about 890,000 distinct CDR3 sequences, approximately 32% were seen once, and the ten largest hold about an eighth. J is TRBJ2-3 and V is TRBV15; 8 bases map to TRBD2. The source material was cultured CD8+ T cells from PBMCs, sampled from culture after CMV antigen stimulation. The clonotype originates from a human donor in good health (CMV status not recorded). Some clones in this sample may be carry-over from other donors' samples. CDR3 in amino acids: CATSRFSGVSTDTQYF. CDR3 in DNA: TGTGCCACCAGCAGATTTAGCGGGGTGAGCACAGATACGCAGTATTTT.